The rows below give T cell receptor beta chains drawn from one sample of a study of naive and memory T cell subsets. Via MiXCR, TCRdb re-called the UMI-ligation and nested PCR reads, giving one row per CDR3 protein. The sample holds 81,000 or so distinct CDR3 sequences, 7% to 7.5% seen once. The sequencing input was central memory CD4+ T cells from blood. Every receptor here comes from a human donor in good health. CDR3s leave out the opening cysteine and the closing phenylalanine or tryptophan.

J	V	CDR3
TRBJ1-6	TRBV4-2	ASSQRTGGSPLH
TRBJ1-5	TRBV11-2	ASSSLTGKVAQH
TRBJ2-7	TRBV3-1	ASSQSSYEQY
TRBJ1-1	TRBV20-1	SAAQRSTEAF
TRBJ2-1	TRBV7-9	ASSRDLLYNEQF
TRBJ2-7	TRBV28	ASSFLDRGLYEQY
TRBJ1-4	TRBV20-1	SAREQAGEKLF
TRBJ1-1	TRBV4-3	ASSQGRMAVEAF
TRBJ2-3	TRBV10-3	AISDQGTSGPDTQY
TRBJ1-2	TRBV3-1	ASSQERFPPYGYT
TRBJ1-1	TRBV20-1	SARDSTLNTEAF
TRBJ2-7	TRBV28	ASSLAGGPHEQY
TRBJ1-3	TRBV29-1	SVGQARDTIY
TRBJ2-5	TRBV2	ASSGGNSPETQY
TRBJ1-2	TRBV7-8	ASSPDINYGYT
TRBJ2-6	TRBV29-1	SVELHSSGANVLT
TRBJ2-7	TRBV2	ASTLRQFSYEQY
TRBJ1-5	TRBV30	AWSGQGQPQH